This entry lists 29 T cell receptor beta chains sequenced from one sample in a study of T cell changes during pregnancy in multiple sclerosis. Clones were read by immunoSEQ multiplex PCR, and TCRdb kept only the in-frame ones, dropping some. Altogether about 41,000 clones are present, 90% to 95% being singletons, with the ten largest covering around 7%. The sequenced sample was CD8+ T cells from peripheral blood mononuclear cells, obtained in the third trimester of pregnancy. The receptors shown here come from a female donor with multiple sclerosis, enrolled in a pregnancy study.

The chain is built from TRBV27 and TRBJ1-5; tentatively, D is TRBD1 (6 bases). V shed 6 bases and J shed 5 bases, with 14 bases lying between them. Germline V CDR1 and CDR2: MNHEY, SMNVEV (reference sequence). The CDR3 sequence is 14 residues long. The DNA of the CDR3 is TGTGCCAGCAGCCGCACAGGGTCCCATCAGCCCCAGCATTTT. This sequence encodes CASSRTGSHQPQHF.

The genes are TRBV7-9 and TRBJ2-1; no reliable D call. Per germline, CDR1 SEHNR and CDR2 FQNEAQ (reference sequence). The CDR3 is made up of 19 amino acids. The ends were cut back, 1 base at V and 1 base at J, with 20 bases in the middle. The CDR3 DNA reads TGTGCCAGCAGCTTAGAAACGAGGCGGCCACGGAATTCCTACAATGAGCAGTTCTTC. This translates into CASSLETRRPRNSYNEQFF.

The V and J genes are TRBV18 and TRBJ2-1, with TRBD2 matching over 7 bases. The germline V gene has CDR1 KGHSH and CDR2 LQKENI. Trimming cost V 6 bases and J 10 bases; bases outside gene matches: 9. This CDR3 has 13 residues. CDR3: CASSPSRGDEQFF. The CDR3 DNA sequence: TGTGCCAGCTCGCCCAGCCGGGGGGACGAGCAGTTCTTC.

V usage is TRBV19 and J usage is TRBJ1-1; 8 bases are a match to TRBD1. Germline V gene lookup returns CDR1 LNHDA and CDR2 SQIVND (reference sequence). The V and J ends lost 5 bases and 0 bases, in that order; junction bases with no gene match: 5. The CDR3 contains 15 residues. The CDR3, as DNA: TGTGCCAGTAGTCTCTGGACAGGGCTGAACACTGAAGCTTTCTTT. Protein product: CASSLWTGLNTEAFF.

The rearrangement links TRBV28 to TRBJ2-5; perhaps TRBD1 as D (7 bases). TRBJ2-7 explains the end of the DNA better; the J call may be wrong. Germline V CDR1 and CDR2: MDHEN, SYDVKM. CDR3 length: 15 residues. DNA for the CDR3: TGTGCCAGCAGTTCGCCGCGGGACAGTGTCTACGAGCAGTACTTC. Residues: CASSSPRDSVYEQYF.

The V call is TRBV4-3, the J call TRBJ1-5; possible D gene TRBD1, 6 bases. Germline CDR1 LGHNA, CDR2 YSLEER. V was clipped by 1 base and J by 6 bases, with 13 bases between them. CDR3 size: 15 residues. CDR3 sequence reads: CASSQALEGGQPQHF. CDR3 coding DNA: TGCGCCAGCAGCCAAGCATTAGAAGGGGGTCAGCCCCAGCATTTT.

This sequence joins TRBV28 and TRBJ2-1, with 10 bases lining up with TRBD2. Losses at the gene ends were 4 bases for V and 4 bases for J; bases not matched to a gene: 1. The CDR3 is 14 amino acids. Germline CDR1 is MDHEN and CDR2 is SYDVKM. The DNA for the CDR3 is TGTGCCAGCAGTTGGACTAGCGGTTACAATGAGCAGTTCTTC. Its protein product is CASSWTSGYNEQFF.

This chain connects TRBV7-8 to TRBJ2-7; TRBD2 agrees at 14 bases. This CDR3 spans 14 amino acids. The V and J ends lost 8 bases and 7 bases, in that order; junction bases with no gene match: 7. Germline CDR1 is SGHVS and CDR2 is FQNEAQ. Written as DNA, the CDR3 is TGTGCCAGCTCGGGACTAGCGGGAGCCGGAGAGCAGTACTTC. Translating it yields CASSGLAGAGEQYF.

The gene calls are TRBV28 and TRBJ1-5, with D maybe TRBD1 (6 bases). Looked up from germline, CDR1 is MDHEN and CDR2 is SYDVKM. V lost 2 bases and J 5 bases, leaving 13 bases between the germline ends. The CDR3 extends over 15 amino acids. CDR3 amino acids: CASSLPRTDDQPQHF. In nucleotides, the CDR3 is TGTGCCAGCAGTTTACCCCGGACAGACGATCAGCCCCAGCATTTT.

This sequence joins TRBV29-1 and TRBJ2-2; TRBD1 matches at 8 bases. The CDR3 is 12 amino acids. Germline CDR1 and CDR2: SQVTM and ANQGSEA. Trimming took 6 bases from V and 3 from J; bases not matched to a gene: 0. Written as DNA, the CDR3 is TGCAGCGTACAGGGGGACACCGGGGAGCTGTTTTTT. Protein product: CSVQGDTGELFF.

The chain combines TRBV5-4 with TRBJ2-2; D is unresolved. The CDR3 totals 14 residues. The germline V and J ends were trimmed by 3 bases and 2 bases, with 8 bases remaining between them. CDR1 is SGHNT and CDR2 is YYREEE in the germline V gene (reference sequence). Here the CDR3 reads CASSSERNTGELFF. The DNA for the CDR3 is TGTGCCAGCAGCTCAGAACGTAACACCGGGGAGCTGTTTTTT.

The gene calls are TRBV7-9 and TRBJ2-1, with TRBD2 matching over 14 bases. Germline loops: CDR1 SEHNR, CDR2 FQNEAQ (reference sequence). This CDR3 region has 15 residues. J was trimmed by 8 bases and V by 4 bases; bases with no gene match: 4. DNA for the CDR3: TGTGCCAGCAGCTCCGGGACTAGCGGGAGCTATGAGCAGTTCTTC. Translation gives CASSSGTSGSYEQFF. The complete variable domain, with remaining parts taken from reference TRBV7-9 and TRBJ2-1, reads DTGVSQNPRHKITKRGQNVTFRCDPISEHNRLYWYRQTLGQGPEFLTYFQNEAQLEKSRLLSDRFSAERPKGSFSTLEIQRTEQGDSAMYLCASSSGTSGSYEQFFGPGTRLTVL.

Note on this clone: Other DNA sequences in this sample translate to the same CDR3. V usage is TRBV7-9 and J usage is TRBJ1-6; D is uncertain. Germline V CDR1 and CDR2: SEHNR, FQNEAQ (reference sequence). The CDR3 is made up of 15 amino acids. The V and J ends lost 5 bases and 6 bases respectively, with 14 bases between them. The CDR3 region is CASSRLGEVNSPLHF. In DNA, the CDR3 is TGTGCCAGCAGCAGGTTAGGAGAAGTTAATTCACCCCTCCACTTT.

The chain has TRBV30 and TRBJ2-5, with a possible D match to TRBD1 (6 bases). This CDR3 comprises 14 residues. Deletions cut 0 bases from V and 4 bases from J, with 12 bases between. The germline CDR1 and CDR2 sequences are GTSNPN and SVGIG (reference sequence). Here the CDR3 reads CAWSVPKGGETQYF. Here the CDR3 DNA reads TGTGCCTGGAGTGTACCTAAAGGGGGAGAGACCCAGTACTTC.

This CDR3 reads CASSPQDRSSSYEQYF. The DNA for the CDR3 is TGTGCCAGCTCACCACAGGACAGATCGAGCTCCTACGAGCAGTACTTC. The J gene is TRBJ2-7, the V gene TRBV18; TRBD1 might be the D (6 bases). There are 16 residues in the CDR3. V dropped 1 base and J dropped 0 bases, with 13 bases sitting between them. From germline, CDR1 is KGHSH and CDR2 LQKENI.

The chain recombines TRBV7-3 with TRBJ1-6; 7 bases agree with TRBD1. The germline CDR1 and CDR2 sequences are SGHTA and FQGTGA. V was clipped by 5 bases and J by 7 bases; unmatched bases: 5. The CDR3 has 14 amino acids. Here the CDR3 reads CASSQGQPNSPLHF. The CDR3 region has the DNA TGTGCCAGCAGCCAGGGACAGCCCAATTCACCCCTCCACTTT.

The rearrangement joins TRBV5-1 to TRBJ2-1, with D possibly being TRBD1 (6 bases). The germline CDR1 and CDR2 sequences are SGHRS and YFSETQ. CDR3 size: 11 residues. With 1 base removed from V and 10 bases from J, the gap between germline ends came to 6 bases. The DNA of the CDR3 is TGCGCCAGCAGCTTGACAGGGGAGCAGTTCTTC. This codes for CASSLTGEQFF.

The chain carries TRBV5-5 and TRBJ2-1; D might be TRBD1 (5 bases). CDR3 length: 15 residues. Trimming stripped 4 bases from V and 4 bases from J, with 15 bases between. Germline lookup yields CDR1 SGHKS and CDR2 YYEKEE (reference sequence). In DNA, the CDR3 is TGTGCCAGCAGCGCATTCCGGACAACTTACAATGAGCAGTTCTTC. Residues: CASSAFRTTYNEQFF.

V usage is TRBV19 and J usage is TRBJ2-3, with TRBD2 matching over 7 bases. The CDR3 has 15 amino acids. CDR1 and CDR2 (germline): LNHDA, SQIVND (reference sequence). Trimming cost V 3 bases and J 4 bases; bases outside gene matches: 7. CDR3 DNA: TGTGCCAGTAGTATTATGGCGGGAGTTCCAGATACGCAGTATTTT. Translated, it gives CASSIMAGVPDTQYF.

The chain joins TRBV6-4 to TRBJ2-1, with TRBD1 as a possible D gene (6 bases). The germline V gene has CDR1 MRHNA and CDR2 SNTAGT. V was pared by 3 bases and J by 5 bases, with 14 bases between. The CDR3 is 15 amino acids. In DNA, the CDR3 is TGTGCCAGCAGTGAGGGTCAGGGACAACACAATGAGCAGTTCTTC. Its translation: CASSEGQGQHNEQFF.

V and J are TRBV9 and TRBJ2-3; 7 bases match TRBD2. CDR1 and CDR2 (germline): SGDLS, YYNGEE. The J segment lost 1 base and the V segment lost 4 bases, leaving 6 bases of the junction unmatched. This CDR3 is built from 15 residues. The CDR3 reads CASSRASGRTDTQYF. In DNA, the CDR3 is TGTGCCAGCAGCAGGGCTAGCGGTCGCACAGATACGCAGTATTTT.

This sequence joins TRBV9 and TRBJ2-7; D perhaps matches TRBD2 (6 bases). Trimming cost V 7 bases and J 4 bases, with 15 bases left between them. This CDR3 comprises 13 residues. The V gene's germline CDR1 is SGDLS and CDR2 YYNGEE. This CDR3 reads CASPPGRGYEQYF. In DNA, the CDR3 is TGTGCCAGCCCCCCCGGGAGAGGTTACGAGCAGTACTTC.

V is TRBV5-6 and J is TRBJ2-1, with 8 bases aligning to TRBD1. J was trimmed by 4 bases and V by 2 bases; bases with no gene match: 5. The CDR3 has 15 amino acids. Germline V lookup: CDR1 SGHDT, CDR2 YYEEEE. The CDR3 DNA reads TGTGCCAGCAGCTTTGGGCAGGGGGCATACAATGAGCAGTTCTTC. The encoded protein is CASSFGQGAYNEQFF. Combining the CDR3 with reference TRBV5-6 and TRBJ2-1 gives the whole variable domain DAGVTQSPTHLIKTRGQQVTLRCSPKSGHDTVSWYQQALGQGPQFIFQYYEEEERQRGNFPDRFSGHQFPNYSSELNVNALLLGDSALYLCASSFGQGAYNEQFFGPGTRLTVL.

This clone was detected a few times. The chain joins TRBV29-1 to TRBJ1-1, with D hard to call. Germline CDR1 and CDR2: SQVTM and ANQGSEA. V was cut by 3 bases and J by 8 bases, with 13 bases left in between. The CDR3 length is 12 residues. CDR3 sequence reads: CSVDWTGGEAFF. The CDR3 coding sequence is TGCAGCGTTGATTGGACTGGTGGGGAAGCTTTCTTT. The whole variable domain, filled in from reference TRBV29-1 and TRBJ1-1, reads SAVISQKPSRDICQRGTSLTIQCQVDSQVTMMFWYRQQPGQSLTLIATANQGSEATYESGFVIDKFPISRPNLTFSTLTVSNMSPEDSSIYLCSVDWTGGEAFFGQGTRLTVV.

V and J are TRBV7-3 and TRBJ2-1; a possible D gene is TRBD2 (7 bases). Germline CDR1 and CDR2: SGHTA and FQGTGA. This CDR3 has 13 amino acids. V lost 4 bases and J 8 bases, leaving 12 bases between the germline ends. The CDR3: CASSSTGRDEQFF. The CDR3, as DNA: TGTGCCAGCAGCTCTACAGGGAGGGATGAGCAGTTCTTC.

This chain connects TRBV9 to TRBJ1-2, with 9 bases fitting TRBD1. This CDR3 is built from 15 residues. After removal of 3 bases from V and 6 bases from J, the junction contained 9 bases not matched to a gene. Germline lookup yields CDR1 SGDLS and CDR2 YYNGEE. CDR3 sequence reads: CASSDGTGLGHGYTF. The DNA for the CDR3 is TGTGCCAGCAGCGACGGGACAGGGTTAGGTCATGGCTACACCTTC.

The chain is built from TRBV6-1 and TRBJ2-5; D remains ambiguous. The J call may be mistaken, given a closer DNA end match to TRBJ2-7. The CDR3 runs 14 residues. Germline V gene sequence: CDR1 MNHNS, CDR2 SASEGT. This CDR3 reads CASSDYGDSYEQYF. The DNA for the CDR3 is TGTGCCAGCAGTGATTATGGGGACTCCTACGAGCAGTACTTC.

This chain joins TRBV5-4 and TRBJ2-7; 10 nucleotides agree with TRBD1. V lost 2 bases to trimming and J lost 3 bases; unmatched junction nucleotides: 2. CDR3 length equals 14 residues. Germline V gene lookup returns CDR1 SGHNT and CDR2 YYREEE (reference sequence). The CDR3 DNA follows: TGTGCCAGCAGCTTAAGGACAGGGGGCTACGAGCAGTACTTC. Residues: CASSLRTGGYEQYF. Complete variable domain (other parts from reference TRBV5-4 and TRBJ2-7): ETGVTQSPTHLIKTRGQQVTLRCSSQSGHNTVSWYQQALGQGPQFIFQYYREEENGRGNFPPRFSGLQFPNYSSELNVNALELDDSALYLCASSLRTGGYEQYFGPGTRLTVT.

The V call is TRBV7-8, the J call TRBJ2-7; no reliable D call. The CDR3 extends over 13 amino acids. The V gene's germline CDR1 is SGHVS and CDR2 FQNEAQ. The germline V and J ends were trimmed by 4 bases and 0 bases, with 7 bases remaining between them. The CDR3 loop is CASSSFPSYEQYF. The CDR3 DNA reads TGTGCCAGCAGCTCGTTCCCCTCCTACGAGCAGTACTTC.